A single sample is the source of the 23 T cell receptor beta chains below, sequenced in a study of blood T cells in healthy people across ages. A second PCR of roughly 6 to 12 cycles used a sample-barcoded 5' primer and a J-beta primer mix. TCRdb passed the 5' RACE reads through MiXCR, listing each CDR3 protein once. The sample shows about 720,000 distinct CDR3 sequences, 22% of them seen only once. The sample comprised blood. These receptors came from a man between 65 and 85 years old in good health.

The rearrangement joins TRBV7-2 to TRBJ2-3; TRBD1 is a possible D gene (5 bases). Germline values: CDR1 SGHTA, CDR2 FQGNSA. V lost 3 bases and J lost 0, with 10 bases in between. The CDR3 is 15 amino acids. The CDR3 DNA is TGTGCCAGCAGCTTTAGGACACCTAGCACAGATACGCAGTATTTT. Translation gives CASSFRTPSTDTQYF.

This clonotype showed up many times. The gene calls are TRBV29-1 and TRBJ2-5; D gene uncertain. The J call may not be correct, given that the DNA end is closer to TRBJ2-7. The germline V gene encodes CDR1 SQVTM and CDR2 ANQGSEA. The CDR3 has 11 amino acids. CDR3 in amino acids: CSVEASYEQYF. DNA of the CDR3: TGCAGCGTTGAAGCTTCGTACGAGCAGTACTTC.

This chain connects TRBV24-1 to TRBJ2-3, with a possible D match to TRBD2 (6 bases). The CDR3 runs 15 residues. Germline V CDR1 and CDR2: KGHDR, SFDVKD. The germline V and J ends were trimmed by 2 bases and 2 bases, with 10 bases remaining between them. The CDR3: CATSDSGTFTDTQYF. The CDR3 bases are TGTGCCACCAGTGATTCCGGGACTTTCACAGATACGCAGTATTTT.

V and J are TRBV11-2 and TRBJ2-7; TRBD2 matches at 8 bases. The germline CDR1 and CDR2 sequences are SGHAT and FQNNGV. The V and J ends lost 5 bases and 5 bases, in that order; junction bases with no gene match: 14. The CDR3 loop spans 16 amino acids. The DNA for the CDR3 is TGTGCCAGCAGCCAGGGGCGGACTAGCTCTTTCGACGAGCAGTACTTC. The encoded protein is CASSQGRTSSFDEQYF. The variable domain in full, with the rest retrieved from reference TRBV11-2 and TRBJ2-7, is EAGVAQSPRYKIIEKRQSVAFWCNPISGHATLYWYQQILGQGPKLLIQFQNNGVVDDSQLPKDRFSAERLKGVDSTLKIQPAKLEDSAVYLCASSQGRTSSFDEQYFGPGTRLTVT.

The sample holds a few counts of this clonotype. V gene TRBV5-8 combines with J gene TRBJ2-1, with 10 bases lining up with TRBD1. V lost 7 bases to trimming and J lost 3 bases; unmatched junction nucleotides: 1. Germline V CDR1 and CDR2: SGHTS, YDEGEE. The CDR3 loop spans 13 amino acids. In DNA, the CDR3 is TGTGCCAGCCGGGACAGGGGCTACAATGAGCAGTTCTTC. As protein: CASRDRGYNEQFF.

The chain carries TRBV7-9 and TRBJ2-3; D is possibly TRBD1 (6 bases). The CDR3 consists of 16 residues. Deletions cut 7 bases from V and 4 bases from J, with 21 bases between. Germline CDR1 reads SEHNR; CDR2 reads FQNEAQ (reference sequence). In nucleotides, the CDR3 is TGTGCCAGCAAAAAAGGAACAGGGTGGAGGCCAGATACGCAGTATTTT. This codes for CASKKGTGWRPDTQYF.

The chain is built from TRBV5-1 and TRBJ1-3, with D possibly TRBD1 on 5 matching bases. This CDR3 region has 16 residues. The V gene's germline CDR1 is SGHRS and CDR2 YFSETQ. V lost 4 bases, J lost 0 bases, and 14 bases lay in between. CDR3 loop: CASSPDSPISGNTIYF. The CDR3 DNA reads TGCGCCAGCAGCCCAGACAGTCCCATCTCTGGAAACACCATATATTTT.

The chain recombines TRBV29-1 with TRBJ2-1; D remains unclear. Germline values: CDR1 SQVTM, CDR2 ANQGSEA. The CDR3 has 11 residues. V gave up 7 bases and J gave up 4 bases, with 8 bases separating them. CDR3 nucleotide sequence: TGCAGCGCTCTACAATACAATGAGCAGTTCTTC. Translating it yields CSALQYNEQFF.

Concerning this clonotype itself: The junction does not match germline at one end; this may be a read error. The chain joins TRBV9 to TRBJ1-4; D remains ambiguous. The V gene's germline CDR1 is SGDLS and CDR2 YYNGEE. The CDR3 is 14 amino acids. Written as DNA, the CDR3 is TGTGCCAGCAGCGTAGCACCCCTAGAAGGGAAACTGGTTTTT. Encoded protein: CASSVAPLEGKLVF.

Points on this clonotype: A much larger clone differs from this one at a single base, so this may be a read error. The chain is built from TRBV28 and TRBJ2-7, with D possibly TRBD1 on 5 matching bases. The germline V gene has CDR1 MDHEN and CDR2 SYDVKM. CDR3 size: 14 residues. The V and J ends lost 6 bases and 9 bases respectively, with 21 bases between them. The CDR3 nucleotides are TGTGCCAGCAGAACTAACCAGGGAAAACCCGGGCAGTACTTC. Its translation: CASRTNQGKPGQYF. Filled out from reference TRBV28 and TRBJ2-7, the complete variable domain reads DVKVTQSSRYLVKRTGEKVFLECVQDMDHENMFWYRQDPGLGLRLIYFSYDVKMKEKGDIPEGYSVSREKKERFSLILESASTNQTSMYLCASRTNQGKPGQYFGPGTRLTVT.

This sequence joins TRBV6-5 and TRBJ2-7; a weak D match, TRBD1 (5 bases). The CDR3 is 14 residues long. CDR1 MNHEY and CDR2 SVGAGI come from the germline V gene. The V end lost 7 bases, the J end lost 2 bases, and 15 bases lay between the germline ends. The CDR3 DNA reads as TGTGCCAGCATGACAGCCGGACCTCCCTACGAGCAGTACTTC. Amino acid sequence: CASMTAGPPYEQYF.

This clonotype was counted only a few times. The J gene is TRBJ1-1, the V gene TRBV20-1; D unclear. V gave up 5 bases and J gave up 4 bases, with 14 bases separating them. CDR1 is DFQATT, CDR2 SNEGSKA, per germline (reference sequence). The CDR3 has 13 amino acids. CDR3 nucleotide sequence: TGCAGTGCTGCACATCCAGAGGGCACTGAAGCTTTCTTT. It is translated as CSAAHPEGTEAFF.

This clonotype was counted only a few times. The V and J genes are TRBV20-1 and TRBJ2-7, with D possibly TRBD1 on 6 matching bases. This CDR3 region has 15 residues. V dropped 3 bases and J dropped 2 bases, with 17 bases sitting between them. Looked up from germline, CDR1 is DFQATT and CDR2 is SNEGSKA (reference sequence). The CDR3: CSASRLGGPTYEQYF. The CDR3 DNA sequence: TGCAGTGCTAGTCGGTTAGGGGGACCCACCTACGAGCAGTACTTC.

This clonotype has a handful of counts. The rearrangement links TRBV6-2 or TRBV6-3 to TRBJ2-3; no firm D call. V lost 2 bases and J 2 bases, leaving 11 bases between the germline ends. There are 15 residues in the CDR3. Germline CDR1 MNHEY, CDR2 SVGEGT. The CDR3, as DNA: TGTGCCAGCAGTTACGACGGCCGATACACAGATACGCAGTATTTT. This gives the protein CASSYDGRYTDTQYF.

This clonotype was seen a handful of times. V usage is TRBV2 and J usage is TRBJ1-5; D is unclear. The germline V gene encodes CDR1 SNHLY and CDR2 FYNNEI. This CDR3 has 16 amino acids. Trimming pared 0 bases from V and 3 bases from J, leaving 12 bases between. This CDR3 reads CASSEAAGRPNQPQHF. The CDR3 nucleotides are TGTGCCAGCAGTGAAGCGGCGGGGAGGCCCAATCAGCCCCAGCATTTT.

In this sample, this clonotype turned up a few times. This sequence joins TRBV5-1 and TRBJ2-3; D remains unclear. CDR1 SGHRS and CDR2 YFSETQ come from the germline V gene. Trimming took 2 bases from V and 3 from J, leaving 10 bases between them. The CDR3 is made up of 14 amino acids. The DNA for the CDR3 is TGCGCCAGCAGCTTAACCTGGGGAACAGATACGCAGTATTTT. Amino acids: CASSLTWGTDTQYF.

Remarks on this clonotype: This likely reflects a read error, since a far larger clone is one base away. This chain joins TRBV18 and TRBJ2-5; D is undetermined. The CDR3 is 12 amino acids. CDR1 and CDR2 (germline): KGHSH, LQKENI. CDR3 coding DNA: TGTGCCAGCTCACCAAACCAAGGGACCCAGTACTTC. Translation gives CASSPNQGTQYF.

V and J are TRBV9 and TRBJ1-4; 7 nucleotides match TRBD1. The CDR3 runs to 15 residues. Losses at the gene ends were 5 bases for V and 3 bases for J; bases not matched to a gene: 7. Germline V gene data show CDR1 as SGDLS and CDR2 as YYNGEE. Written as DNA, the CDR3 is TGTGCCAGCAGTAAAACAGGGGCGCCTAATGAAAAACTGTTTTTT. It is translated as CASSKTGAPNEKLFF.

The chain carries TRBV28 and TRBJ1-2; no firm D call. The V gene's germline CDR1 is MDHEN and CDR2 SYDVKM. V shed 3 bases and J shed 7 bases, with 15 bases lying between them. This CDR3 contains 14 residues. The CDR3 spells CASSFNRGVGGYTF. In DNA, the CDR3 is TGTGCCAGCAGTTTTAATCGGGGTGTCGGTGGCTACACCTTC.

The chain employs TRBV20-1 and TRBJ1-4; 8 bases are shared with TRBD1. V lost 2 bases and J lost 0; bases outside the gene matches: 5. Germline CDR1 DFQATT, CDR2 SNEGSKA (reference sequence). This CDR3 contains 16 residues. In DNA form, the CDR3 reads TGCAGTGCTAGAAAGGGACAGGCAGCAACTAATGAAAAACTGTTTTTT. Its protein product is CSARKGQAATNEKLFF.

This clonotype turned up a few times. The chain recombines TRBV25-1 with TRBJ2-4; 7 bases match TRBD1. Germline CDR1 is MGHDK and CDR2 is SYGVNS. This CDR3 region has 14 residues. J was trimmed by 7 bases and V by 1 base; bases with no gene match: 4. The CDR3 protein is CASSESTGWNIQYF. The CDR3 coding sequence is TGTGCCAGCAGTGAATCGACAGGGTGGAACATTCAGTACTTC.

V usage is TRBV12-3 or TRBV12-4 and J usage is TRBJ1-2; 8 bases match TRBD1. V shed 7 bases and J 8 bases; nucleotides not matched to a gene: 9. There are 13 residues in the CDR3. The CDR3 DNA sequence: TGTGCCAGCAATCAGGGGGCCAGGAACGGCTACACCTTC. Translating gives CASNQGARNGYTF.

The rearrangement links TRBV5-1 to TRBJ2-3, with a weak D call TRBD2 (6 bases). CDR1 is SGHRS, CDR2 YFSETQ, per germline. V was clipped by 5 bases and J by 4 bases, with 14 bases between them. The CDR3 runs to 14 residues. This CDR3 reads CASRLRTNSDTQYF. CDR3 in DNA: TGCGCCAGCAGACTCCGGACTAACTCAGATACGCAGTATTTT. Full variable domain (rest looked up from reference TRBV5-1 and TRBJ2-3): KAGVTQTPRYLIKTRGQQVTLSCSPISGHRSVSWYQQTPGQGLQFLFEYFSETQRNKGNFPGRFSGRQFSNSRSEMNVSTLELGDSALYLCASRLRTNSDTQYFGPGTRLTVL.